This TCR beta chain was observed in a study of monozygotic twins with inflammatory bowel disease. The study's findings and limits: IBD patients, compared with healthy twins, shared fewer clonotypes with others (especially with disease activity). The co-twins with IBD showed lower TCRbeta diversity (inverse Simpson) than their healthy siblings.

Eight reactions per sample, run separately, yielded cDNA. TCRdb processed the 5' RACE reads again and assigns one entry to each CDR3 protein, with no DNA. The sample yields hundreds of thousands of distinct CDR3 sequences, of which the top ten take up about 2.6%. Details on this clonotype: The antigen is not known.

CDR1 and CDR2 from the germline V gene are SGHNT and YYREEE (reference sequence). The CDR3 extends over 15 amino acids. The clonotype was recovered from a human donor with ulcerative colitis or Crohn's disease, or a healthy co-twin of an affected twin (not recorded which). The sample consisted of blood. The chain recombines TRBV5-4 with TRBJ2-2; with no DNA, the TCRdb D assignment of TRBD1 cannot be verified. This CDR3 is CASSLFDRDTGELFF.